The rows below give T cell receptor beta chains drawn from one sample of a study of blood T cell repertoires in COVID-19. The assay was immunoSEQ multiplex PCR, and TCRdb's table has in-frame clones only and misses some. Of 100,000 to 150,000 clones in the sample, around 81% were seen once. Sequences were obtained from peripheral blood. Receptors were obtained from a woman aged 45 to 65 with acute or convalescent COVID-19. Both conserved end residues are part of each CDR3. D genes are given only for firm matches. Not every row has a clone size; where given, it reads once, few, many or a size class.

d_gene	abundance	v_gene	j_gene	CDR3nt	CDR3aa
.	.	TRBV29-1	TRBJ1-5	TGCAGCGCGATACAGGGCAGCAATCAGCCCCAGCATTTT	CSAIQGSNQPQHF
.	.	TRBV5-6	TRBJ2-7	TGTGCCAGCAGCTTGGGGACTCTCGCCTACGAGCAGTACTTC	CASSLGTLAYEQYF
TRBD2	.	TRBV10-1	TRBJ2-1	TGCGCCAGCAGCGACTTATCTAGCGGGAGCTACAATGAGCAGTTCTTC	CASSDLSSGSYNEQFF
.	.	TRBV11-2	TRBJ2-1	TGTGCCAGCAGCTTAGCTAGCGATCTTGAGCAGTTCTTC	CASSLASDLEQFF
.	.	TRBV12-1	TRBJ1-6	TGTGCCAGCAGCCCAGGGACAGGGAGTATCGATTCACCCCTCCACTTT	CASSPGTGSIDSPLHF
.	.	TRBV3-1/TRBV3-2	TRBJ1-3	TGTGCCAGCGCGGGGTTTTCGGGAAACACCATATATTTT	CASAGFSGNTIYF
TRBD1	.	TRBV2	TRBJ1-4	TGTGCCAGCAGTGCAGGGGGATTTCCAACTAATGAAAAACTGTTTTTT	CASSAGGFPTNEKLFF
TRBD1	.	TRBV29-1	TRBJ1-2	TGCAGCGTTGTGAAGGACAGGGGGAATTATGGCTACACCTTC	CSVVKDRGNYGYTF
TRBD2	.	TRBV3-1/TRBV3-2	TRBJ2-5	TGTGCCAGCAGCCGGGACGGGGGGAAGGAGACCCAGTACTTC	CASSRDGGKETQYF
.	.	TRBV5-1	TRBJ2-1	TGCGCCAGCAGCTTGGAGGGGCGGATTGTCGGTAACAATGAGCAGTTCTTC	CASSLEGRIVGNNEQFF
TRBD2	.	TRBV2	TRBJ2-1	TGTGCCAGCGAGCTAGCGGGGGGCTTAAATGAGCAGTTCTTC	CASELAGGLNEQFF
TRBD1	.	TRBV15	TRBJ1-5	TGTGCCACCAGCGAAGGACAGGGGAGTTATCAGCCCCAGCATTTT	CATSEGQGSYQPQHF
.	.	TRBV18	TRBJ2-1	TGTGCCAGCTCATCACAGGGAGCGTTGTACAATGAGCAGTTCTTC	CASSSQGALYNEQFF
.	once	TRBV6-4	TRBJ1-5	TGTGCCAGCAGTGACAGTTGGACTCTTAATCAGCCCCAGCATTTT	CASSDSWTLNQPQHF
TRBD1	once	TRBV5-4	TRBJ1-6	TGTGCCAGCAGCTTGGGGGGACAGTCAAATTCACCCCTCCACTTT	CASSLGGQSNSPLHF
.	.	TRBV5-5	TRBJ2-3	TGTGCCAGCAGCTTGCAACAGGGCACAGATACGCAGTATTTT	CASSLQQGTDTQYF
.	.	TRBV7-2	TRBJ1-5	TGTGCCAGCAGCTTACAGGCCCAGGGCAATCAGCCCCAGCATTTT	CASSLQAQGNQPQHF
.	.	TRBV18	TRBJ2-3	TGTGCCAGCTCAGCGGATGAGGATACGCAGTATTTT	CASSADEDTQYF
TRBD1	.	TRBV27	TRBJ1-1	TGTGCCAGCAGTTTGGCCGGGACAGGCTCTGAAGCTTTCTTT	CASSLAGTGSEAFF
.	.	TRBV19	TRBJ1-6	TGTGCCAGTAGTCCGGGGGATTGGGATTCACCCCTCCACTTT	CASSPGDWDSPLHF
.	.	TRBV5-1	TRBJ2-5	TGCGCCAGCAGTCCCGGCACTACGCAAGAGACCCAGTACTTC	CASSPGTTQETQYF
TRBD2	.	TRBV13	TRBJ2-3	TGTGCCAGCAGCTTGGGGCTAGCGGGACGATCAGATACGCAGTATTTT	CASSLGLAGRSDTQYF
.	.	TRBV6-5	TRBJ1-1	TGTGCCAGCAGACCTCCGACAGCGAACACTGAAGCTTTCTTT	CASRPPTANTEAFF
.	.	TRBV18	TRBJ1-1	TGTGCCAGCTCACCTGGCCCGGGGAGACACACTGAAGCTTTCTTT	CASSPGPGRHTEAFF
.	few	TRBV28	TRBJ1-5	TGTGCCAGCAGTCCCCTAGTTAGCCAGCCCCAGCATTTT	CASSPLVSQPQHF
TRBD1	.	TRBV27	TRBJ1-2	TGTGCCAGCACGTTTTCGGGGGACAGGGGATTATTGGACGGCTACACCTTC	CASTFSGDRGLLDGYTF
TRBD1	once	TRBV6-5	TRBJ1-6	TGTGCCAGCAGTTACCAAATGGGACAGGGAGGTTCACCCCTCCACTTT	CASSYQMGQGGSPLHF
TRBD1	.	TRBV7-8	TRBJ1-4	TGTGCCACCAGGGACAGCGTAAATGAAAAACTGTTTTTT	CATRDSVNEKLFF